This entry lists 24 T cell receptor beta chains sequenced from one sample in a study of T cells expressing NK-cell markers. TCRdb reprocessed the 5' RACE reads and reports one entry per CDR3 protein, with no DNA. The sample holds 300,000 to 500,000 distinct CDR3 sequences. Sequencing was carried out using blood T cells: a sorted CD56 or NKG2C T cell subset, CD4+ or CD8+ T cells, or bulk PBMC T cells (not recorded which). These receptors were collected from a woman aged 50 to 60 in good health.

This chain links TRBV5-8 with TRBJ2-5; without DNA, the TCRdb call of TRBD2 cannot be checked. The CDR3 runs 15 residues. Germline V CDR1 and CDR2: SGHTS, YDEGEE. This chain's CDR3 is CASSLEGLGRETQYF.

The CDR3 protein is CASSLASAVNEQFF. The chain carries TRBV5-1 and TRBJ2-1. The CDR3 loop spans 14 amino acids. In germline, CDR1 is SGHRS, CDR2 YFSETQ.

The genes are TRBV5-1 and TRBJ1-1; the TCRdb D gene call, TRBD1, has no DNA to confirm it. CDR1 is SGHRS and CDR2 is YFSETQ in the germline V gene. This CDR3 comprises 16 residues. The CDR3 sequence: CASSSGKTGVNTEAFF.

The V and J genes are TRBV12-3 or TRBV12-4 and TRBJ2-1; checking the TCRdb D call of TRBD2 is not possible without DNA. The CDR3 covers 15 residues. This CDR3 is CASTRLGGSFAEQFF.

CDR3 region: CSVGLNTGELFF. The chain employs TRBV29-1 and TRBJ2-2. Per germline, CDR1 SQVTM and CDR2 ANQGSEA. This CDR3 is built from 12 residues.

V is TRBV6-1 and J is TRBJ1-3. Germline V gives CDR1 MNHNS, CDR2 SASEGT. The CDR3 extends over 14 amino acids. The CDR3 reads CASSESWRENTIYF.

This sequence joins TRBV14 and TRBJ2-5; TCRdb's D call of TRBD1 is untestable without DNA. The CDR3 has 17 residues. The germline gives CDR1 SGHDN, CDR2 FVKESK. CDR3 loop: CASSHFSGQGNWETQYF.

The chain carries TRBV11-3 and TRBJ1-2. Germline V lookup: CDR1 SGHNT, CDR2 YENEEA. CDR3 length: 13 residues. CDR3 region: CASSLDTKYGYTF.

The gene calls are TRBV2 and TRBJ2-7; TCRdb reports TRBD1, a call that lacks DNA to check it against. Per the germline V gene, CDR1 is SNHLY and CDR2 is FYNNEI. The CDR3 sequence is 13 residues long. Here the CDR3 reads CASSFGGINEQYF.

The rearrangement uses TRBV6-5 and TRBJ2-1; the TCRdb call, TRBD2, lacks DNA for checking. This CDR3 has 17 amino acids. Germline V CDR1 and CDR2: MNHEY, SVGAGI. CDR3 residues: CASSSTGTLSSYNEQFF.

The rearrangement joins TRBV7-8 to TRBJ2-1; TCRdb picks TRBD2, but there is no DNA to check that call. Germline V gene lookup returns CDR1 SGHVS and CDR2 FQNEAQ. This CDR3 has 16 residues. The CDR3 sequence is CASSSPGLAGVNEQFF.

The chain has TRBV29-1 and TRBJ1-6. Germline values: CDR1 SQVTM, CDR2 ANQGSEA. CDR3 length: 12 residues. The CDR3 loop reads CSVRIGSSPLHF.

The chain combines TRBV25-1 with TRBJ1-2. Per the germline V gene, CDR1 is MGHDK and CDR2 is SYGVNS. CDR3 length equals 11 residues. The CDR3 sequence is CASSVHPRYTF.

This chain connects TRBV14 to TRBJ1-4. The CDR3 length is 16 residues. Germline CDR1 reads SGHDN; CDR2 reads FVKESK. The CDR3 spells CASSPFSYKANEKLFF. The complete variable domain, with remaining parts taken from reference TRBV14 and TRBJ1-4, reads EAGVTQFPSHSVIEKGQTVTLRCDPISGHDNLYWYRRVMGKEIKFLLHFVKESKQDESGMPNNRFLAERTGGTYSTLKVQPAELEDSGVYFCASSPFSYKANEKLFFGSGTQLSVL.

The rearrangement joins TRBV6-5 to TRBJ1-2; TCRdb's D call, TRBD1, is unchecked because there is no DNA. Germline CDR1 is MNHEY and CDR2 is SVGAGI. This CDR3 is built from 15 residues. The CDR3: CASSSQGAFAYGYTF.

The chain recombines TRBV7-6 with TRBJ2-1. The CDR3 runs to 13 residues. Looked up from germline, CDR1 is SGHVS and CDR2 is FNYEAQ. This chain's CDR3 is CASSYGNFNEQFF.

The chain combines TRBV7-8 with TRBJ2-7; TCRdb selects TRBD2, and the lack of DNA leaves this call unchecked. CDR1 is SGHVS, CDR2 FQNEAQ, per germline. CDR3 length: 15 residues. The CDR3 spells CASSPLAGLGAEQYF.

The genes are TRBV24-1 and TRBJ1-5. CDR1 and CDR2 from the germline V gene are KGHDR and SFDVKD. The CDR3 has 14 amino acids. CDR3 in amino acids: CATSDLGEYQPQHF.

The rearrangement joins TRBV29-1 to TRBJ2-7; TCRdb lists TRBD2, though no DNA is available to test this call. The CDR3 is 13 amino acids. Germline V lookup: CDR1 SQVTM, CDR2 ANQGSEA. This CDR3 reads CSVASRAIYEQYF.

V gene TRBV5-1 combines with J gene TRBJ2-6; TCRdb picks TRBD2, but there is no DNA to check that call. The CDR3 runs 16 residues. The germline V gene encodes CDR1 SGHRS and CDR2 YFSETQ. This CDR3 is CASSLGSRAGANVLTF.

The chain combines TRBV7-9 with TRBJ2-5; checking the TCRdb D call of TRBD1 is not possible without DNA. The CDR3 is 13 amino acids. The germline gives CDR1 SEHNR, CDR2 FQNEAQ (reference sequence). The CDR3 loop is CASSLAPGETQYF.

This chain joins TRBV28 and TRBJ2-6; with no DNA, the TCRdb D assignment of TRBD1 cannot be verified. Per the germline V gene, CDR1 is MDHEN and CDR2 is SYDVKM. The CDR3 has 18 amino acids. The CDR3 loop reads CASSLFQGLPSGANVLTF.

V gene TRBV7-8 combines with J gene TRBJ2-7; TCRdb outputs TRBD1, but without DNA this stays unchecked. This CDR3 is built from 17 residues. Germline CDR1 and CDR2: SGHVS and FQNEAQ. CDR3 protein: CASREAGGLPGTYEQYF.

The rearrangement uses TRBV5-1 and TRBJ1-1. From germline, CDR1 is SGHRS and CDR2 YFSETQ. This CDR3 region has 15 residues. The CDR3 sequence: CASSLAGSGDTEAFF.